Below, 18 T cell receptor beta chains from the same sample are listed, as sequenced in a study of blood T cell repertoires in COVID-19. Using immunoSEQ multiplex PCR, the repertoire was profiled, and TCRdb retains in-frame clones only, with some absent. Of some 110,000 clones in the sample, around 82% were seen once. Material: peripheral blood. These receptors originate from a man aged 55 to 70 with acute or convalescent COVID-19.

The count of this clone is one. The chain links TRBV5-4 to TRBJ2-1, with 13 bases fitting TRBD2. V lost 6 bases, J lost 9 bases, and 9 bases stayed unmatched. The CDR3 sequence is 15 residues long. CDR1 and CDR2 (germline): SGHNT, YYREEE (reference sequence). The CDR3 bases are TGTGCCAGCACCCTACTAGCGGGGGGGCCCAGTGAGCAGTTCTTC. The encoded protein is CASTLLAGGPSEQFF.

This clone was picked up a small number of times. The chain has TRBV7-2 and TRBJ2-2; TRBD1 matches at 7 bases. This CDR3 contains 14 residues. CDR1 is SGHTA, CDR2 FQGNSA, per germline. With 5 bases clipped from V and 4 bases from J, the junction kept 4 bases outside the gene matches. CDR3 nucleotides: TGTGCCAGCAGCCTGGACAGGTCCACCGGGGAGCTGTTTTTT. Its protein is CASSLDRSTGELFF.

This clone has only a few counts. The chain has TRBV28 and TRBJ2-1; 8 nucleotides agree with TRBD2. Germline V gene sequence: CDR1 MDHEN, CDR2 SYDVKM. The V segment lost 5 bases and the J segment 1 base; nucleotides outside the gene matches: 4. The CDR3 has 15 amino acids. The CDR3 region is CASSPSGGSYNEQFF. The CDR3 nucleotides read TGTGCCAGCAGTCCAAGCGGGGGTTCCTACAATGAGCAGTTCTTC.

This rearrangement joins TRBV7-8 to TRBJ1-5; possibly TRBD1 for D (5 bases). CDR1 SGHVS and CDR2 FQNEAQ come from the germline V gene. The CDR3 length is 16 residues. The V end lost 2 bases, the J end lost 7 bases, and 18 bases lay between the germline ends. The CDR3 spells CASSLFQPGLGQPQHF. The CDR3 DNA follows: TGTGCCAGCAGCTTATTTCAGCCAGGGTTGGGGCAGCCCCAGCATTTT.

The chain couples TRBV7-2 to TRBJ1-2, with TRBD1 matching over 8 bases. CDR1 is SGHTA and CDR2 is FQGNSA in the germline V gene. V was pared by 3 bases and J by 6 bases, with 9 bases of the junction left unmatched. This CDR3 spans 15 amino acids. As DNA, the CDR3 is TGTGCCAGCAGCTTTTATTCCAGGGGGCAAGATGGCTACACCTTC. Amino acid sequence: CASSFYSRGQDGYTF.

The V call is TRBV28, the J call TRBJ1-4, with 7 bases identical to TRBD1. J was trimmed by 5 bases and V by 9 bases; bases with no gene match: 12. In germline, CDR1 is MDHEN, CDR2 SYDVKM. The CDR3 has 15 residues. CDR3 loop: CASRTGAAGNEKLFF. CDR3 coding DNA: TGTGCCAGTCGAACAGGGGCCGCGGGGAATGAAAAACTGTTTTTT.

The CDR3 here is CASSLKEGYNEQFF. The CDR3, as DNA: TGTGCCAGCAGCTTAAAGGAGGGCTACAATGAGCAGTTCTTC. The V and J genes are TRBV7-9 and TRBJ2-1, with D possibly matching TRBD2 (6 bases). Trimming left V 2 bases short and J 3 bases short, with 8 bases between. CDR1 and CDR2 (germline): SEHNR, FQNEAQ (reference sequence). CDR3 size: 14 residues.

V usage is TRBV27 and J usage is TRBJ1-6, with no clear D. Germline V gene data show CDR1 as MNHEY and CDR2 as SMNVEV (reference sequence). Trimming took off 4 bases at V and 3 bases at J, with 4 bases between the two ends. The length of the CDR3 is 13 residues. DNA of the CDR3: TGTGCCAGCAGTTACAGCTATAATTCACCCCTCCACTTT. As protein: CASSYSYNSPLHF.

The CDR3 here is CASSLGLDHNEQFF. The CDR3 bases are TGTGCCAGCAGCCTAGGACTGGACCACAATGAGCAGTTCTTC. The gene calls are TRBV7-3 and TRBJ2-1; TRBD2 is a possible D gene (5 bases). The CDR3 has 14 amino acids. The germline V and J ends were trimmed by 5 bases and 5 bases, with 13 bases remaining between them. Germline CDR1 reads SGHTA; CDR2 reads FQGTGA.

The chain employs TRBV7-9 and TRBJ1-1; D uncertain. The CDR3 consists of 15 residues. CDR1 is SEHNR, CDR2 FQNEAQ, per germline (reference sequence). The ends were cut back, 5 bases at V and 11 bases at J, with 24 bases in the middle. The CDR3 loop reads CASSAAWREGLGAFF. The CDR3 coding sequence is TGTGCCAGCAGCGCCGCCTGGCGAGAGGGTTTAGGGGCTTTCTTT. The variable domain in full, completed from reference TRBV7-9 and TRBJ1-1, reads DTGVSQNPRHKITKRGQNVTFRCDPISEHNRLYWYRQTLGQGPEFLTYFQNEAQLEKSRLLSDRFSAERPKGSFSTLEIQRTEQGDSAMYLCASSAAWREGLGAFFGQGTRLTVV.

The chain joins TRBV5-8 to TRBJ2-1; 11 bases align to TRBD2. V gave up 3 bases and J gave up 7 bases; unmatched junction bases: 6. Germline CDR1 SGHTS, CDR2 YDEGEE. The CDR3 has 15 residues. The chain's CDR3 is CASSSLAGVLNEQFF. The CDR3 coding sequence is TGTGCCAGCAGCTCACTAGCGGGAGTATTGAATGAGCAGTTCTTC.

The chain links TRBV7-2 to TRBJ2-7, with TRBD1 identical over 9 bases. V trimming: 1 base; J trimming: 4 bases; junction bases outside the gene matches: 8. This CDR3 has 16 amino acids. Germline values: CDR1 SGHTA, CDR2 FQGNSA. For the CDR3, the DNA is TGTGCCAGCAGCTTAGAATCGGGACAGGGACGGTACGAGCAGTACTTC. Amino acid sequence: CASSLESGQGRYEQYF.

This clone was seen once. The chain employs TRBV6-5 and TRBJ1-2; tentative D call: TRBD1 (6 bases). Germline CDR1 and CDR2: MNHEY and SVGAGI. The CDR3 length is 15 residues. The V end was cut by 6 bases, the J end by 8 bases, with 22 bases between. The CDR3 region is CASRKTGTYWGGYTF. In DNA, the CDR3 is TGTGCCAGCAGAAAAACCGGGACATACTGGGGCGGCTACACCTTC.

This clone was seen ten or more times. CDR3 DNA sequence: TGTGCCAGCAGTTCAACAGGAACCTATAATTCACCCCTCCACTTT. Its protein is CASSSTGTYNSPLHF. This chain connects TRBV28 to TRBJ1-6; D possibly corresponds to TRBD1 (5 bases). The CDR3 contains 15 residues. V lost 4 bases and J lost 2, with 9 bases in between. The germline V gene has CDR1 MDHEN and CDR2 SYDVKM. The full variable domain, its missing parts supplied by reference TRBV28 and TRBJ1-6, is DVKVTQSSRYLVKRTGEKVFLECVQDMDHENMFWYRQDPGLGLRLIYFSYDVKMKEKGDIPEGYSVSREKKERFSLILESASTNQTSMYLCASSSTGTYNSPLHFGNGTRLTVT.

The chain carries TRBV6-5 and TRBJ1-6; D not resolved. V lost 2 bases to trimming and J lost 4 bases, with 12 bases between them. The CDR3 spans 16 residues. Germline CDR1 MNHEY, CDR2 SVGAGI. CDR3 sequence (DNA): TGTGCCAGCAGTTACCAGTTGGGCCCTTATAATTCACCCCTCCACTTT. This sequence encodes CASSYQLGPYNSPLHF.

The genes are TRBV9 and TRBJ1-4; 10 nucleotides line up with TRBD1. Germline V gene sequence: CDR1 SGDLS, CDR2 YYNGEE. The J segment lost 8 bases and the V segment lost 2 bases, leaving 9 bases of the junction unmatched. The length of the CDR3 is 16 residues. The CDR3 sequence: CASSVGDRGQAEKLFF. DNA for the CDR3: TGTGCCAGCAGCGTTGGAGACAGGGGGCAGGCGGAAAAACTGTTTTTT.

The chain has TRBV6-1 and TRBJ2-3, with 8 bases identical to TRBD1. With V trimmed by 4 bases and J by 2 bases, 14 bases remained unmatched. Germline CDR1 reads MNHNS; CDR2 reads SASEGT. This CDR3 contains 18 residues. The DNA of the CDR3 is TGTGCCAGCAGTGCGGGACAGGAGTCTGTCCCCCTCACAGATACGCAGTATTTT. This codes for CASSAGQESVPLTDTQYF.

This clone has a single count. The V and J genes are TRBV27 and TRBJ1-5, with D hard to call. Trimming removed 7 bases from V and 0 bases from J, with 10 bases in between. Germline V gene lookup returns CDR1 MNHEY and CDR2 SMNVEV (reference sequence). This CDR3 spans 14 amino acids. The CDR3 protein is CASILVFSNQPQHF. CDR3 bases: TGTGCCAGCATTCTAGTCTTTAGCAATCAGCCCCAGCATTTT.